This T cell receptor beta chain stems from a study of OX40 agonist ivuxolimab in advanced cancers. Study-wide context: The dose of intravenous ivuxolimab that patients received every 2 weeks ranged from 0.01 to 10 mg/kg.

The investigators sampled blood at baseline, at cycle 4 day 1, and at cycle 7 day 1. Overall study findings and caveats: On average, CD8+ T cells had more expanded clones than CD4+.

From germline, CDR1 is MNHEY and CDR2 SMNVEV (reference sequence). The CDR3 has 11 amino acids. Trimming removed 6 bases from V and 8 bases from J, with 10 bases in between. Generated by immunoSEQ multiplex PCR, the TCRdb table keeps only in-frame clones and is missing some. The repertoire has some 100,000 clones, approximately 86% of them found once; the top ten carry 0.7% to 0.95%. This clone was picked up a small number of times. Its cognate antigen is unknown. The TCR was taken from an adult with an advanced solid tumor such as melanoma, head and neck, liver or kidney cancer. The chain is built from TRBV27 and TRBJ1-2; a possible D gene is TRBD1 (5 bases). The sequencing used CD4+ or CD8+ T cells sorted from blood, collected in a trial of the OX40 agonist ivuxolimab. DNA for the CDR3: TGTGCCAGCAGGTATAGGGGCGGCTACACCTTC. Translation: CASRYRGGYTF.